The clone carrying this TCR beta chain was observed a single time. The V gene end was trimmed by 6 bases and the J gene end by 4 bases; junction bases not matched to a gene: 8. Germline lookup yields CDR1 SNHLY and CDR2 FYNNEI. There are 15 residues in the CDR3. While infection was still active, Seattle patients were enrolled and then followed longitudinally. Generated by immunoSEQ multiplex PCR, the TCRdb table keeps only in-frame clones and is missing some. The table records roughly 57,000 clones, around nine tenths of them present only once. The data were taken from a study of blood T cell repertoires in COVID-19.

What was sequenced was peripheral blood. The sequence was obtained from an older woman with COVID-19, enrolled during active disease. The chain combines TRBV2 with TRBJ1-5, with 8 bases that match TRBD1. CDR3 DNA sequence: TGTGCCAGCAGCGGACAGGGCACCTTTAATCAGCCCCAGCATTTT. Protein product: CASSGQGTFNQPQHF.